These 8 T cell receptor beta chains were all obtained from the same sample, sequenced in a study of CD8+ T cells in alopecia areata. Noted treatment: oral pan-JAK inhibitor, 5-10 mg twice daily. cDNA reverse transcribed from extracted RNA served as the sequencing template. Only in-frame clones appear in the TCRdb table, and some are missing; sequencing was by immunoSEQ multiplex PCR. The top ten hold roughly an eighth of the sample, which has about 110,000 clones, roughly 50% seen once. Material: CD8+ T cells sorted from blood, obtained at week 24, from a patient treated with tofacitinib. These receptors all stem from a human donor with alopecia areata.

This chain links TRBV27 with TRBJ1-5, with 10 bases identical to TRBD1. V gave up 5 bases and J gave up 6 bases; unmatched junction bases: 4. CDR1 and CDR2 (germline): MNHEY, SMNVEV (reference sequence). This CDR3 region has 14 residues. The CDR3 is CASSPGTGAQPQHF. The CDR3, as DNA: TGTGCCAGCAGTCCCGGGACAGGGGCTCAGCCCCAGCATTTT.

This sequence joins TRBV7-9 and TRBJ2-7; unclear D gene. The CDR3 extends over 12 amino acids. Per germline, CDR1 SEHNR and CDR2 FQNEAQ (reference sequence). Trimming removed 2 bases at V and 4 bases at J, with 6 bases between. CDR3 sequence reads: CASSLSAYEQYF. CDR3 in DNA: TGTGCCAGCAGCTTATCGGCTTACGAGCAGTACTTC. The full variable domain, in which reference TRBV7-9 and TRBJ2-7 provide the parts outside the CDR3, is DTGVSQNPRHKITKRGQNVTFRCDPISEHNRLYWYRQTLGQGPEFLTYFQNEAQLEKSRLLSDRFSAERPKGSFSTLEIQRTEQGDSAMYLCASSLSAYEQYFGPGTRLTVT.

The V gene is TRBV30, the J gene TRBJ2-7; the D gene is possibly TRBD1 (6 bases). Between the trimmed V and J ends, which lost 2 bases and 6 bases, there was a span of 11 bases. There are 12 residues in the CDR3. Germline CDR1 is GTSNPN and CDR2 is SVGIG (reference sequence). This CDR3 is CAWSLGGTEQYF. CDR3 coding DNA: TGTGCCTGGAGTTTAGGGGGTACCGAGCAGTACTTC.

The V and J genes are TRBV13 and TRBJ1-4, with D maybe TRBD1 (5 bases). V lost 5 bases and J 0 bases, leaving 13 bases between the germline ends. From germline, CDR1 is PRHDT and CDR2 FYEKMQ (reference sequence). This CDR3 has 16 residues. CDR3 protein: CASSEGTEATNEKLFF. The CDR3 DNA sequence: TGTGCCAGCAGCGAAGGGACCGAAGCAACTAATGAAAAACTGTTTTTT.

The V and J genes are TRBV6-5 and TRBJ2-7; a weak D match, TRBD1 (6 bases). The CDR3 sequence is 15 residues long. CDR1 is MNHEY and CDR2 is SVGAGI in the germline V gene. V was shortened by 2 bases and J by 1 base, with 12 bases between the two germline ends. CDR3 sequence reads: CASSYAQGLSYEQYF. CDR3 nucleotides: TGTGCCAGCAGTTACGCACAGGGTTTGTCCTACGAGCAGTACTTC.

V gene TRBV27 combines with J gene TRBJ1-5; a weak D match, TRBD1 (5 bases). The CDR3 extends over 15 amino acids. The V and J ends lost 2 bases and 5 bases respectively, with 13 bases between them. CDR1 is MNHEY, CDR2 SMNVEV, per germline (reference sequence). The CDR3 nucleotides read TGTGCCAGCAGTTTACTGGGGGAAAAGGATCAGCCCCAGCATTTT. Its translation is CASSLLGEKDQPQHF.

The J gene is TRBJ2-3, the V gene TRBV27; D is possibly TRBD2 (5 bases). The CDR3 length is 15 residues. Trimming took off 5 bases at V and 0 bases at J, with 12 bases between the two ends. The germline CDR1 and CDR2 sequences are MNHEY and SMNVEV (reference sequence). This chain's CDR3 is CASSPFSVSTDTQYF. The CDR3 DNA is TGTGCCAGCAGTCCATTTAGCGTCAGCACAGATACGCAGTATTTT.

This clone was detected a few times. The chain carries TRBV12-5 and TRBJ2-7; 7 bases line up with TRBD1. The CDR3 is made up of 13 amino acids. Germline CDR1 is LGHNT and CDR2 is FRNRAP. Trimming at V came to 4 bases and at J to 6 bases, leaving 6 bases not matched to a gene. CDR3 DNA: TGTGCTAGTGGTTCCGGGACAGAAGTCGAGCAGTACTTC. It codes for CASGSGTEVEQYF.